Sequencing of this TCR beta chain was carried out in a study of cytomegalovirus exposure and HLA in healthy donors. Overall study findings and caveats: CMV serostatus was the sole immune exposure data available.

Donors likely had unrecorded immune exposures despite being nominally healthy when sampled. With 60 Vbeta and 13 Jbeta primers, the PCR was carried out. Repertoires were generated with immunoSEQ multiplex PCR, while TCRdb's copy carries only in-frame clones and drops some. The sample has 150,000 or so clones; approximately 80% are singletons. V lost 7 bases and J lost 5, with 17 bases in between. CDR1 is MDHEN and CDR2 is SYDVKM in the germline V gene. The CDR3 is made up of 14 amino acids. There are a few counts of this clone. Antigen: not known. The rearrangement joins TRBV28 to TRBJ1-2; D is possibly TRBD1 (6 bases). This clonotype was sampled from a male donor in good health and CMV-seronegative. The sequenced sample was PBMCs. The CDR3 sequence is CASTRSGTSYGYTF. CDR3 nucleotide sequence: TGTGCCAGCACCAGATCCGGGACATCTTATGGCTACACCTTC.